Presented here are 19 T cell receptor beta chains from one specimen sequenced in a study of T cells expressing NK-cell markers. With the 5' RACE reads reprocessed, TCRdb shows one record per CDR3 protein and no DNA. The sample holds 550,000 or so distinct CDR3 sequences. The sample taken for sequencing was blood T cells: a sorted CD56 or NKG2C T cell subset, CD4+ or CD8+ T cells, or bulk PBMC T cells (not recorded which). The receptors were sampled from a man aged 18 to 30 in good health.

This CDR3 reads CSARAGLSGYEQYF. The rearrangement links TRBV20-1 to TRBJ2-7; TCRdb calls TRBD2, which cannot be checked without DNA. CDR3 length: 14 amino acids. Germline values: CDR1 DFQATT, CDR2 SNEGSKA (reference sequence).

The CDR3 sequence: CASSWTGGNNEQFF. V gene TRBV7-9 combines with J gene TRBJ2-1; as DNA is missing, the TRBD1 call by TCRdb cannot be tested. Germline V lookup: CDR1 SEHNR, CDR2 FQNEAQ (reference sequence). The CDR3 totals 14 residues.

V and J are TRBV7-9 and TRBJ2-1; the D call of TRBD2 rests on TCRdb alone, since no DNA is present to check it. CDR3 length equals 15 residues. Germline V lookup: CDR1 SEHNR, CDR2 FQNEAQ (reference sequence). The chain's CDR3 is CASSREGFTYNEQFF.

This chain links TRBV20-1 with TRBJ2-7. This CDR3 region has 15 residues. Germline CDR1 DFQATT, CDR2 SNEGSKA (reference sequence). The CDR3 reads CSARSLVADSYEQYF.

The chain is built from TRBV13 and TRBJ1-2. Germline CDR1 is PRHDT and CDR2 is FYEKMQ (reference sequence). The CDR3 runs to 17 residues. CDR3 in amino acids: CASSLGEGTWINYGYTF.

This chain joins TRBV7-2 and TRBJ2-2; TCRdb's D call, TRBD2, is unchecked because there is no DNA. From germline, CDR1 is SGHTA and CDR2 FQGNSA. The CDR3 spans 17 residues. The CDR3 protein is CASSLVTAGRNTGELFF.

This chain uses TRBV12-3 or TRBV12-4 with TRBJ2-7; TCRdb outputs TRBD1, but without DNA this stays unchecked. The CDR3 loop spans 14 amino acids. The CDR3 reads CASSWGPPLNEQYF.

The chain couples TRBV12-3 or TRBV12-4 to TRBJ2-3; TCRdb picks TRBD1, but there is no DNA to check that call. The CDR3 is 16 amino acids. The CDR3 is CASSLGGEGATDTQYF.

This chain links TRBV5-4 with TRBJ2-3; TCRdb designates TRBD1, a call that cannot be tested without DNA. The CDR3 runs to 19 residues. The germline V gene encodes CDR1 SGHNT and CDR2 YYREEE (reference sequence). The CDR3 region is CASSLRRGGGLLPPDTQYF.

V gene TRBV20-1 combines with J gene TRBJ1-2; TCRdb reports TRBD1, a call that lacks DNA to check it against. The CDR3 consists of 14 residues. Germline loops: CDR1 DFQATT, CDR2 SNEGSKA (reference sequence). CDR3 sequence reads: CSARPGGSYYGYTF.

The J gene is TRBJ2-1, the V gene TRBV7-6. The CDR3 is made up of 13 amino acids. Germline V gene sequence: CDR1 SGHVS, CDR2 FNYEAQ. The CDR3 sequence: CASSLEAVEEQFF.

The chain is built from TRBV29-1 and TRBJ1-1; the TCRdb call, TRBD1, lacks DNA for checking. Germline V gene data show CDR1 as SQVTM and CDR2 as ANQGSEA. The CDR3 spans 13 residues. This CDR3 is CSGRQGTDTEAFF.

The chain combines TRBV20-1 with TRBJ2-3; as DNA is missing, the TRBD2 call by TCRdb cannot be tested. Germline V gives CDR1 DFQATT, CDR2 SNEGSKA (reference sequence). CDR3 length: 16 residues. This chain's CDR3 is CSALEGTTYSTDTQYF.

This sequence joins TRBV6-5 and TRBJ2-7; the D gene TCRdb calls, TRBD1, cannot be checked with no DNA. This CDR3 is 14 amino acids long. Germline V gene sequence: CDR1 MNHEY, CDR2 SVGAGI. CDR3 amino acids: CASSYNRGDYEQYF.

The V call is TRBV11-2, the J call TRBJ2-1. The germline CDR1 and CDR2 sequences are SGHAT and FQNNGV. There are 15 residues in the CDR3. The CDR3 region is CASSSVRGAYNEQFF.

The chain recombines TRBV20-1 with TRBJ2-7; TCRdb calls TRBD1, which cannot be checked without DNA. The CDR3 sequence is 15 residues long. Germline V gives CDR1 DFQATT, CDR2 SNEGSKA (reference sequence). This chain's CDR3 is CSAAKGTGNSYEQYF.

This sequence joins TRBV20-1 and TRBJ2-2; TCRdb lists TRBD2, though no DNA is available to test this call. Germline CDR1 is DFQATT and CDR2 is SNEGSKA (reference sequence). The length of the CDR3 is 15 residues. The CDR3 loop reads CSARTSGRDTGELFF.

This chain links TRBV12-5 with TRBJ2-1; TCRdb returns TRBD1, unconfirmable since there is no DNA. The germline V gene has CDR1 LGHNT and CDR2 FRNRAP. The CDR3 consists of 14 residues. The CDR3 region is CASGFRATYNEQFF.

J is TRBJ1-4 and V is TRBV7-2; without DNA, the TCRdb call of TRBD1 cannot be checked. Germline values: CDR1 SGHTA, CDR2 FQGNSA. The CDR3 sequence is 16 residues long. The CDR3 is CASSFYDGASNEKLFF.